These 23 T cell receptor beta chains originate from one sample sequenced in a study of blood T cell repertoires in COVID-19. TCRdb's table, derived via immunoSEQ multiplex PCR, lists solely in-frame clones and lacks some. The repertoire includes over 120,000 clones, around nine tenths of them detected once, and 1.5% to 2% sits in the top ten. Sequenced material: peripheral blood. The receptors stem from a human donor in a cohort sampled during active COVID-19.

This clone was seen only a few times. CDR3 in amino acids: CASRRGDRGEQPQHF. For the CDR3, the DNA is TGTGCCAGCAGGAGGGGGGACAGGGGGGAACAGCCCCAGCATTTT. V gene TRBV28 combines with J gene TRBJ1-5; TRBD1 aligns across 11 bases. The CDR3 contains 15 residues. Per germline, CDR1 MDHEN and CDR2 SYDVKM. V lost 6 bases, J lost 7 bases, and 8 bases stayed unmatched. Together with reference TRBV28 and TRBJ1-5, the CDR3 gives the full variable domain: DVKVTQSSRYLVKRTGEKVFLECVQDMDHENMFWYRQDPGLGLRLIYFSYDVKMKEKGDIPEGYSVSREKKERFSLILESASTNQTSMYLCASRRGDRGEQPQHFGDGTRLSIL.

J is TRBJ2-7 and V is TRBV15; TRBD1 aligns across 8 bases. The V gene's germline CDR1 is LNHNV and CDR2 YYDKDF (reference sequence). The CDR3 length is 15 residues. V was clipped by 0 bases and J by 5 bases; unmatched bases: 6. The CDR3 nucleotides read TGTGCCACCAGCAGAGATTTGGACAGGGAGGACGAGCAGTACTTC. As protein: CATSRDLDREDEQYF.

V usage is TRBV4-2 and J usage is TRBJ1-2; TRBD1 might be the D (6 bases). This CDR3 spans 13 amino acids. Germline CDR1 reads LGHNA; CDR2 reads YNFKEQ. Between the trimmed V and J ends, which lost 5 bases and 4 bases, there was a span of 11 bases. The CDR3 protein is CASSAQGIYGYTF. The CDR3 bases are TGTGCCAGCAGCGCACAGGGCATCTATGGCTACACCTTC.

The J gene is TRBJ2-1, the V gene TRBV6-5; 11 bases map to TRBD2. Germline trimming cut 5 bases from V and 12 bases from J; bases unmatched to any gene: 6. This CDR3 comprises 13 residues. Germline V gene data show CDR1 as MNHEY and CDR2 as SVGAGI. CDR3 sequence: CASSPSGGRWQFF. For the CDR3, the DNA is TGTGCCAGCAGTCCTAGCGGGGGGCGATGGCAGTTCTTC.

CDR3 residues: CASRRRPPAAGQGCDGNTIYF. DNA of the CDR3: TGTGCAAGTCGCCGCCGCCCCCCCGCCGCGGGACAGGGGTGCGATGGAAACACCATATATTTT. This rearrangement joins TRBV12-2 to TRBJ1-3; TRBD1 reflects the table's D call only, with no check against the DNA. TRBV12-2 has pseudogene status. This CDR3 region has 21 residues.

To note about this clone: Other DNA sequences of this sample code for an identical CDR3. V and J are TRBV19 and TRBJ1-5; the match to TRBD1 covers 9 bases. The CDR3 spans 13 residues. V gave up 6 bases and J gave up 5 bases; unmatched junction bases: 2. CDR1 and CDR2 from the germline V gene are LNHDA and SQIVND (reference sequence). The chain's CDR3 is CASRGQGYQPQHF. As DNA, the CDR3 is TGTGCCAGTAGGGGACAGGGCTATCAGCCCCAGCATTTT.

This clone occurred a few times. V gene TRBV7-6 combines with J gene TRBJ1-6, with 10 nucleotides matching TRBD1. V shed 5 bases and J 10 bases; nucleotides not matched to a gene: 8. The CDR3 has 15 amino acids. The germline V gene encodes CDR1 SGHVS and CDR2 FNYEAQ. The CDR3 bases are TGTGCCAGCAGCCCACGGGACAGGGGAAAGTCACCCCTCCACTTT. It encodes CASSPRDRGKSPLHF.

The gene calls are TRBV11-1 and TRBJ2-7, with 8 nucleotides matching TRBD2. J gave up 7 bases and V 1 base, and 6 bases lay outside the gene matches. CDR1 is SGHAT and CDR2 is FQDESV in the germline V gene (reference sequence). CDR3 length equals 14 residues. Here the CDR3 reads CASSLGTSFGEQYF. The CDR3 DNA sequence: TGTGCCAGCAGCTTAGGGACTAGCTTCGGGGAGCAGTACTTC. Drawing the rest from reference TRBV11-1 and TRBJ2-7, the complete variable domain is EAEVAQSPRYKITEKSQAVAFWCDPISGHATLYWYRQILGQGPELLVQFQDESVVDDSQLPKDRFSAERLKGVDSTLKIQPAELGDSAMYLCASSLGTSFGEQYFGPGTRLTVT.

V gene TRBV11-3 combines with J gene TRBJ2-1; D uncertain. The CDR3 is made up of 12 amino acids. Germline V gene data show CDR1 as SGHNT and CDR2 as YENEEA. V was cut by 0 bases and J by 9 bases, with 6 bases left in between. The CDR3 loop reads CASSLDGPEQFF. CDR3 nucleotide sequence: TGTGCCAGCAGCTTAGACGGTCCTGAGCAGTTCTTC.

The chain is built from TRBV6-1 and TRBJ1-2, with 10 bases fitting TRBD1. The CDR3 totals 16 residues. Trimming at V came to 2 bases and at J to 4 bases, leaving 7 bases not matched to a gene. CDR1 and CDR2 (germline): MNHNS, SASEGT. This chain's CDR3 is CASSEPGQGTPYGYTF. DNA for the CDR3: TGTGCCAGCAGTGAACCGGGACAGGGGACCCCCTATGGCTACACCTTC.

The chain employs TRBV11-3 and TRBJ1-1; 10 bases line up with TRBD1. Germline V gene sequence: CDR1 SGHNT, CDR2 YENEEA. J was trimmed by 0 bases and V by 5 bases; bases with no gene match: 9. This CDR3 spans 17 amino acids. Here the CDR3 reads CASSPGTGVELNTEAFF. In DNA, the CDR3 is TGTGCCAGCAGCCCTGGGACAGGGGTCGAACTGAACACTGAAGCTTTCTTT.

The chain recombines TRBV2 with TRBJ2-2; D is uncertain. Looked up from germline, CDR1 is SNHLY and CDR2 is FYNNEI. This CDR3 comprises 14 residues. With 8 bases removed from V and 0 bases from J, the gap between germline ends came to 10 bases. The CDR3 sequence is CASRTIANTGELFF. The CDR3 region has the DNA TGTGCCAGCCGCACAATTGCGAACACCGGGGAGCTGTTTTTT.

This clone appeared a few times. CDR3 region: CASRTAQGDQPQHF. CDR3 nucleotides: TGTGCCAGCCGAACTGCACAGGGTGATCAGCCCCAGCATTTT. This chain links TRBV7-2 with TRBJ1-5; perhaps TRBD1 as D (6 bases). Germline V gene data show CDR1 as SGHTA and CDR2 as FQGNSA. With 8 bases removed from V and 5 bases from J, the gap between germline ends came to 16 bases. The CDR3 extends over 14 amino acids.

The chain has TRBV5-8 and TRBJ2-7; 7 bases line up with TRBD1. Trimming removed 2 bases from V and 2 bases from J; junction bases left unmatched: 4. From germline, CDR1 is SGHTS and CDR2 YDEGEE. The CDR3 is made up of 14 amino acids. The CDR3 sequence is CASSFIGQAYEQYF. CDR3 in DNA: TGTGCCAGCAGCTTCATAGGACAGGCCTACGAGCAGTACTTC.

The V call is TRBV27, the J call TRBJ2-3; 8 bases map to TRBD2. CDR1 and CDR2 (germline): MNHEY, SMNVEV (reference sequence). This CDR3 comprises 16 residues. The ends lost 1 base at V and 6 bases at J; junction bases unmatched: 9. CDR3 nucleotides: TGTGCCAGCAGTTTATTGTCTACGGGGGGGTCCGATACGCAGTATTTT. It specifies CASSLLSTGGSDTQYF.

This clone appeared a single time. The chain recombines TRBV30 with TRBJ2-3; 7 nucleotides align to TRBD2. J gave up 0 bases and V 0 bases, and 3 bases lay outside the gene matches. Per the germline V gene, CDR1 is GTSNPN and CDR2 is SVGIG (reference sequence). The CDR3 is 15 amino acids. Here the CDR3 reads CAWSVGGGSTDTQYF. In nucleotides, the CDR3 is TGTGCCTGGAGTGTGGGCGGGGGAAGCACAGATACGCAGTATTTT.

The chain carries TRBV5-1 and TRBJ2-1, with 8 bases fitting TRBD1. This CDR3 is built from 15 residues. Trimming took 4 bases from V and 8 from J; bases not matched to a gene: 11. Germline V gene sequence: CDR1 SGHRS, CDR2 YFSETQ. CDR3: CASSGQGTTSDEQFF. The CDR3 DNA follows: TGCGCCAGCAGCGGACAGGGAACTACCTCCGATGAGCAGTTCTTC.

This sequence joins TRBV7-6 and TRBJ2-7; 8 bases align to TRBD1. Germline V CDR1 and CDR2: SGHVS, FNYEAQ. V lost 1 base, J lost 3 bases, and 5 bases stayed unmatched. The CDR3 is 15 residues long. The CDR3 region is CASSLGRTGIYEQYF. The CDR3 DNA reads TGTGCCAGCAGCTTAGGACGGACAGGGATCTACGAGCAGTACTTC.

The chain is built from TRBV5-1 and TRBJ2-3, with D perhaps matching TRBD1 (5 bases). V lost 0 bases to trimming and J lost 2 bases, with 13 bases between them. This CDR3 is 16 amino acids long. Germline CDR1 and CDR2: SGHRS and YFSETQ. The CDR3 protein is CASSLGRRATTDTQYF. CDR3 nucleotide sequence: TGCGCCAGCAGCTTGGGACGCAGGGCGACCACAGATACGCAGTATTTT.

This clone has only one observation. The chain employs TRBV11-2 and TRBJ2-3; 7 bases map to TRBD1. Unmatched junction bases numbered 8, after V lost 2 bases and J lost 0 bases. The CDR3 sequence is 17 residues long. CDR1 is SGHAT and CDR2 is FQNNGV in the germline V gene. Written as DNA, the CDR3 is TGTGCCAGCAGCTTATATAGGGTAGGGGGCAGCACAGATACGCAGTATTTT. It encodes CASSLYRVGGSTDTQYF.

The chain uses TRBV18 and TRBJ1-1, with D possibly TRBD1 on 5 matching bases. The CDR3 is 13 amino acids. Germline assignment: CDR1 KGHSH and CDR2 LQKENI. V dropped 6 bases and J dropped 1 base, with 9 bases sitting between them. The DNA of the CDR3 is TGTGCCAGCTCCCTTCAGGGGAACACTGAAGCTTTCTTT. It encodes CASSLQGNTEAFF.

The V call is TRBV7-3, the J call TRBJ2-2; a possible D gene is TRBD1 (5 bases). V was clipped by 3 bases and J by 2 bases, with 10 bases between them. CDR1 SGHTA and CDR2 FQGTGA come from the germline V gene. The CDR3 is made up of 15 amino acids. Written as DNA, the CDR3 is TGTGCCAGCAGCTTGTTTGGGGCTAACACCGGGGAGCTGTTTTTT. This encodes CASSLFGANTGELFF.

V is TRBV6-2 or TRBV6-3 and J is TRBJ2-5, with a tentative D call TRBD1 (6 bases). The CDR3 length is 15 residues. V was cut by 6 bases and J by 2 bases, with 16 bases left in between. CDR1 is MNHEY, CDR2 SVGEGT, per germline. The CDR3 is CASSAIRGKQETQYF. The CDR3 nucleotides read TGTGCCAGCAGCGCCATCAGGGGAAAACAAGAGACCCAGTACTTC.